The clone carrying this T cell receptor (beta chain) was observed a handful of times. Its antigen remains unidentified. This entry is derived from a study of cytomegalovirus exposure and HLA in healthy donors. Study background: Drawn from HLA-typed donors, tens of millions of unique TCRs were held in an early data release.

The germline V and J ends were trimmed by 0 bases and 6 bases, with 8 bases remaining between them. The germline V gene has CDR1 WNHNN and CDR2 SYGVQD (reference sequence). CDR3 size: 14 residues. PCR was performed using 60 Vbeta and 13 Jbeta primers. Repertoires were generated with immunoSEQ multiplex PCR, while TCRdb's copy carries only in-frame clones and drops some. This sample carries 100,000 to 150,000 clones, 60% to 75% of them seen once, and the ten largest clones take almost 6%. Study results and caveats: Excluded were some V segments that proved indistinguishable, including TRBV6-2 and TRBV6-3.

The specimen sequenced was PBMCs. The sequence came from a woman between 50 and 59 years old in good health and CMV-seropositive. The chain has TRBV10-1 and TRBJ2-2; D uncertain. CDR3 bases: TGCGCCAGCAGTGAGTCGGTAGTTTCCGGGGAGCTGTTTTTT. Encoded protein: CASSESVVSGELFF.